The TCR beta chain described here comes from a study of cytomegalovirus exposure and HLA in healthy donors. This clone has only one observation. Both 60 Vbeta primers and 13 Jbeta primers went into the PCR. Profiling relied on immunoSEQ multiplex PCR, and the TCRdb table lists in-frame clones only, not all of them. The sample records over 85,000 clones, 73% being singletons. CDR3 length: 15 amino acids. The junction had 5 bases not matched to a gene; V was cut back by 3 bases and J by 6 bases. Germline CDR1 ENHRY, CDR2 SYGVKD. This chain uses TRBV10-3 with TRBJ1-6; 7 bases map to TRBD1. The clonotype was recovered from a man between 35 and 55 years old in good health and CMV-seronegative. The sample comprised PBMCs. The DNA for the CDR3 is TGTGCCATCAGTGAACAGGGGAAGGGTAATTCACCCCTCCACTTT. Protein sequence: CAISEQGKGNSPLHF.